This T cell receptor beta chain was sequenced during a study of T cell responses to AZD1222 COVID-19 vaccine (dated by TCRdb to about 2021). Background on the whole study: AZD1222 recipients whose second dose came at about 4 weeks and those whose second dose came at about 12 weeks were combined into one group, since spike-specific TCR depth and breadth did not differ between the two schedules. TCR sequencing covered more than 230 trial participants: nearly 210 given two doses of AZD1222 and around 25 given two doses of MenACWY control vaccine. Trial participants were enrolled by age into subgroups of 18-55, 56-69 and 70-plus years, and approximately 150, 30 and 60 TCR-sequenced participants, respectively, were included in these subgroups.

Looking up the germline V gene (reference sequence) yields CDR1 SGHNT and CDR2 YYREEE. From V the trimming removes 2 bases and from J it removes 2 bases, while the gene matches leave 2 bases of the junction unaccounted for. The cysteine opens and the phenylalanine closes a CDR3 of 15 amino acids. Only the CDR3 DNA stays, 45 bases, in frame from base 1. The CDR3 regions of human TCRbeta chains were analyzed by immunosequencing. In the paper's pipeline: TCRs in the repertoires were compared against a reference library of SARS-CoV-2-specific TCRs that had been generated with the MIRA antigen-specificity platform. Breadth was defined as the fraction of unique TCRs that were SARS-CoV-2-associated, and depth was defined as the fraction of total T cells that were SARS-CoV-2-associated. Using the MIRA data, every spike-specific TCR was mapped to the spike region that the TCR reacted to and assigned to either a CD4 or a CD8 class. Log10-transformed breadth and depth values were compared by one-way ANOVA with Sidak's multiple comparisons tests. What TCRdb holds here is the immuneACCESS table cut down to in-frame rearrangements. Part of the clones is not present; checked against another copy, under half of the missing clones reflect an unresolved V gene, and the others are unexplained. V and J calls and clone size are copied from that table; D and trimming were computed from the DNA. Here the sample has roughly 120,000 clones; 75% to 90% occur a single time. The leading ten clones occupy 2% to 2.5% of the sample.

Per the publication, the time point label means: baseline before first vaccination. Vaccinee samples came from UK trials COV001 and COV002, including a single-blind randomized controlled phase 2/3 trial of AZD1222 (ChAdOx1 nCoV-19) in healthy adults. For TCRbeta chain sequencing, PBMC samples were collected from trial participants at day 0 and at day 28 after the second dose. On this clone: This receptor's antigen is unknown. No per-base quality is available; no much larger clone lies one base away.

Results the study describes overall, beyond this receptor: After two AZD1222 doses, both the breadth and the depth of spike-specific TCRs were significantly higher than at day 0 and than in MenACWY recipients. Nearly half of unique spike-specific TCRs reportedly recognized epitopes outside regions mutated in the B.1.351 and B.1.1.7 variants. Conclusions about previously exposed vaccinees are limited because only six or seven AZD1222 recipients were SARS-CoV-2 seropositive at baseline. Because no samples from the day 14 peak response were available, repertoires could be characterized only after the peak T cell response. The 56-69-year group was small, and its depth increase did not reach significance, likely because of low power. Participants were mostly white British and included more females than males, and it was suggested by the authors that clonal diversity may have been underestimated. CD4 TCRs associated with the vaccine covered the entire spike protein, and the dominant responses were in regions 160-218 and 743-854.

The sequence joins TRBV5-4 to TRBJ2-2, with TRBD1 matching 8 junction bases. The source is an adult in good health. The specimen comprised peripheral blood, sampled on day 0 of AZD1222 vaccination. The nucleotide sequence is given as TGTGCCAGCAGCTTCGGACAGGGCAACACCGGGGAGCTGTTTTTT. The encoded protein is CASSFGQGNTGELFF.